The 6 T cell receptor beta chains given below trace back to one sample, sequenced in a study of breast tumors, draining lymph nodes, adjacent tissues. Breast cancer patients provided tissue from their axillary draining lymph nodes. One entry per CDR3 protein results from TCRdb running MiXCR on the multiplex PCR reads. The sample yields around 130,000 distinct CDR3 sequences, approximately 30% seen once. Specimen: axillary lymph node tissue. All receptors come from a female donor with breast cancer. Some clones in this sample may be carry-over from other donors' samples.

The sample holds many counts of this clonotype. The V call is TRBV29-1, the J call TRBJ1-2, with TRBD1 matching 7 bases. V shed 7 bases and J 2 bases; nucleotides not matched to a gene: 4. CDR3 length: 12 amino acids. The germline V gene encodes CDR1 SQVTM and CDR2 ANQGSEA. This CDR3 reads CSAETGNYGYTF. The CDR3 DNA is TGCAGCGCCGAGACAGGGAACTATGGCTACACCTTC.

Ten or more counts support this clonotype. The chain carries TRBV2 and TRBJ1-2; unclear D gene. This CDR3 has 14 amino acids. Germline V CDR1 and CDR2: SNHLY, FYNNEI. Trimming shortened V by 4 bases and J by 7 bases, and 16 bases separated the two germline ends. The CDR3 reads CASSGTALSGGYTF. Here the CDR3 DNA reads TGTGCCAGCAGTGGCACAGCCCTTTCAGGTGGCTACACCTTC.

V gene TRBV19 combines with J gene TRBJ1-5; the D gene is possibly TRBD1 (5 bases). The CDR3 runs to 14 residues. Germline V lookup: CDR1 LNHDA, CDR2 SQIVND (reference sequence). V lost 6 bases, J lost 2 bases, and 11 bases lay in between. The CDR3 nucleotides read TGTGCCAGTAGCAGGGTTTTCGGCAATCAGCCCCAGCATTTT. Its translation: CASSRVFGNQPQHF.

This clonotype was counted at least ten times. The chain has TRBV28 and TRBJ2-3; D is possibly TRBD2 (6 bases). There are 15 residues in the CDR3. CDR1 and CDR2 from the germline V gene are MDHEN and SYDVKM. V gave up 10 bases and J gave up 0 bases, with 17 bases separating them. CDR3: CANGPGRGSTDTQYF. The CDR3 bases are TGTGCCAACGGTCCGGGTCGGGGGAGCACAGATACGCAGTATTTT.

The genes are TRBV29-1 and TRBJ1-2; perhaps TRBD1 as D (5 bases). CDR3 length: 13 residues. From germline, CDR1 is SQVTM and CDR2 ANQGSEA. Trimming took off 3 bases at V and 2 bases at J, with 10 bases between the two ends. The CDR3 DNA reads as TGCAGCGTTGATGCCGGGGCGAACTATGGCTACACCTTC. It translates to CSVDAGANYGYTF.

This clonotype was seen repeatedly, ten times or more. V is TRBV18 and J is TRBJ2-5; 10 bases are a match to TRBD2. This CDR3 comprises 16 residues. Trimming cost V 2 bases and J 6 bases; bases outside gene matches: 9. Germline assignment: CDR1 KGHSH and CDR2 LQKENI. CDR3: CASSPSGGAVTQTQYF. The DNA of the CDR3 is TGTGCCAGCTCACCAAGCGGGGGGGCCGTCACCCAGACCCAGTACTTC.